A single sample is the source of the 30 T cell receptor beta chains below, sequenced in a study of blood T cell repertoires in COVID-19 (dated by TCRdb to 2018 to 2021). The protocol used for the library was the immunoSEQ multiplex PCR assay. In its TCRdb copy, this immuneACCESS table keeps in-frame sequences only and misses some clones. Where compared with another copy, unresolved V genes explain less than half of these, and the others have no known cause. In this sample the table shows about 160,000 clones, about 81% of which occur a single time. Less than 20% of the sample lies in the top ten. Material: peripheral blood. These receptors were taken from a woman older than 75 with acute or convalescent COVID-19.

V usage is TRBV18 and J usage is TRBJ2-5; TRBD1 agrees at 9 bases. Losses at the gene ends were 2 bases for V and 4 bases for J; bases not matched to a gene: 11. The CDR3 totals 17 residues. Looked up from germline, CDR1 is KGHSH and CDR2 is LQKENI. Here the CDR3 DNA reads TGTGCCAGCTCACCATTGTCCCCGGCGGGACAGGGAGAGACCCAGTACTTC. It specifies CASSPLSPAGQGETQYF.

A word on this clone: This sample includes further DNA sequences coding for the same CDR3. V is TRBV18 and J is TRBJ2-1, with TRBD1 matching 8 bases. Germline CDR1 and CDR2: KGHSH and LQKENI. The CDR3 extends over 13 amino acids. After removal of 2 bases from V and 9 bases from J, the junction contained 3 bases not matched to a gene. The CDR3: CASSPAGGGEQFF. The DNA of the CDR3 is TGTGCCAGCTCACCAGCAGGGGGCGGTGAGCAGTTCTTC. Supplemented by reference TRBV18 and TRBJ2-1, the full variable domain reads NAGVMQNPRHLVRRRGQEARLRCSPMKGHSHVYWYRQLPEEGLKFMVYLQKENIIDESGMPKERFSAEFPKEGPSILRIQQVVRGDSAAYFCASSPAGGGEQFFGPGTRLTVL.

This clone showed up just a few times. The chain couples TRBV5-4 to TRBJ2-1, with 10 bases identical to TRBD2. V lost 3 bases to trimming and J lost 8 bases; unmatched junction nucleotides: 5. CDR3 length: 14 residues. Germline loops: CDR1 SGHNT, CDR2 YYREEE (reference sequence). The CDR3 coding sequence is TGTGCCAGCAGCTCCGGGACTAGCGTCGATGAGCAGTTCTTC. The encoded protein is CASSSGTSVDEQFF.

This rearrangement joins TRBV6-2 or TRBV6-3 to TRBJ1-2, with D unresolved. Per germline, CDR1 MNHEY and CDR2 SVGEGT. The CDR3 spans 11 residues. Deletions cut 6 bases from V and 8 bases from J, with 10 bases between. CDR3 sequence reads: CASSHQRGYTF. The CDR3 region has the DNA TGTGCCAGCAGCCATCAGCGGGGCTACACCTTC.

This sequence joins TRBV6-5 and TRBJ1-2; D call uncertain. The V gene lost 0 bases and the J gene lost 7 bases, with 15 bases spanning the gap. The CDR3 spans 15 residues. The V gene's germline CDR1 is MNHEY and CDR2 SVGAGI. The CDR3 protein is CASSYSPGSVGGYTF. Written as DNA, the CDR3 is TGTGCCAGCAGTTACTCCCCGGGGTCTGTTGGTGGCTACACCTTC.

The gene calls are TRBV15 and TRBJ2-5, with 9 bases aligning to TRBD2. CDR1 LNHNV and CDR2 YYDKDF come from the germline V gene (reference sequence). V lost 8 bases to trimming and J lost 5 bases; unmatched junction nucleotides: 6. CDR3 size: 13 residues. The CDR3 loop reads CATAGGPMETQYF. In nucleotides, the CDR3 is TGTGCCACCGCGGGAGGGCCGATGGAGACCCAGTACTTC.

Details on this clone: Other nucleotide sequences in the sample specify the same CDR3. Here the CDR3 DNA reads TGTGCCAGCAGCCCGAGCACAGATACGCAGTATTTT. Protein product: CASSPSTDTQYF. The V and J genes are TRBV11-2 and TRBJ2-3; no reliable D call. CDR1 is SGHAT, CDR2 FQNNGV, per germline. Trimming stripped 5 bases from V and 0 bases from J, with 3 bases between. The CDR3 sequence is 12 residues long.

This sequence joins TRBV9 and TRBJ2-7; TRBD1 aligns across 9 bases. The CDR3 is made up of 15 amino acids. In germline, CDR1 is SGDLS, CDR2 YYNGEE. Trimming cost V 1 base and J 6 bases; bases outside gene matches: 8. In DNA, the CDR3 is TGTGCCAGCAGCGTAACCCCGGGACAGGGCGGCGAGCAGTACTTC. It codes for CASSVTPGQGGEQYF.

The table lists this clone with a few counts. V gene TRBV28 combines with J gene TRBJ1-1; D gene ambiguous. The CDR3 contains 15 residues. CDR1 and CDR2 from the germline V gene are MDHEN and SYDVKM. V was clipped by 8 bases and J by 0 bases, with 16 bases between them. The CDR3 nucleotides read TGTGCCAGCGGTCGGGGTGACACCGTGAACACTGAAGCTTTCTTT. Translating it yields CASGRGDTVNTEAFF.

V gene TRBV3-1 (or the pseudogene TRBV3-2) combines with J gene TRBJ2-5; no clear D. The CDR3 covers 16 residues. The germline gives CDR1 LGHDT, CDR2 YNNKEL (reference sequence). V was trimmed by 0 bases and J by 5 bases, leaving 16 bases between them. The CDR3, as DNA: TGTGCCAGCAGCCAAGATCCCCCGGCCTTCGGGGAGACCCAGTACTTC. Translated, it gives CASSQDPPAFGETQYF.

V and J are TRBV24-1 and TRBJ2-2, with 7 bases lining up with TRBD2. The CDR3 is 15 amino acids. Losses at the gene ends were 5 bases for V and 0 bases for J; bases not matched to a gene: 2. Per germline, CDR1 KGHDR and CDR2 SFDVKD. DNA of the CDR3: TGTGCCACCAGTGGCGGGGGTCCGAACACCGGGGAGCTGTTTTTT. Residues: CATSGGGPNTGELFF.

CDR3 region: CASSIRGTVRSYEQYF. The CDR3 nucleotides read TGTGCCAGTAGTATTCGGGGGACAGTGAGATCCTACGAGCAGTACTTC. J is TRBJ2-7 and V is TRBV19, with D perhaps TRBD1 (7 bases). This CDR3 contains 16 residues. The V and J ends lost 3 bases and 1 base respectively, with 16 bases between them. Germline-derived CDR1 and CDR2 are LNHDA and SQIVND (reference sequence).

This clone was detected a few times. The gene calls are TRBV28 and TRBJ1-6, with a possible D match to TRBD1 (5 bases). This CDR3 is 16 amino acids long. Per the germline V gene, CDR1 is MDHEN and CDR2 is SYDVKM. V gave up 6 bases and J gave up 3 bases, with 15 bases separating them. This CDR3 reads CASRSFGGGYNSPLHF. DNA for the CDR3: TGTGCCAGCAGGAGTTTTGGGGGGGGCTATAATTCACCCCTCCACTTT.

The rearrangement links TRBV23-1 to TRBJ1-4; D not certain. TRBV23-1 is annotated as an ORF whose role is uncertain. This CDR3 comprises 16 residues. Trimming removed 0 bases at V and 3 bases at J, with 11 bases between. CDR3 in amino acids: CASSQSSQTSNEKLFF. The CDR3 region has the DNA TGCGCCAGCAGTCAATCGTCGCAGACTTCTAATGAAAAACTGTTTTTT.

The chain employs TRBV7-9 and TRBJ1-2, with D tentatively TRBD1 (6 bases). Between the trimmed V and J ends, which lost 5 bases and 4 bases, there was a span of 14 bases. The CDR3 is made up of 14 amino acids. Germline V gives CDR1 SEHNR, CDR2 FQNEAQ (reference sequence). CDR3 region: CASSEETGFYGYTF. CDR3 DNA: TGTGCCAGCAGCGAAGAAACAGGGTTCTATGGCTACACCTTC.

This chain uses TRBV29-1 with TRBJ2-2; a possible D gene is TRBD1 (7 bases). The CDR3 totals 16 residues. Per germline, CDR1 SQVTM and CDR2 ANQGSEA. With 7 bases removed from V and 2 bases from J, the gap between germline ends came to 20 bases. As DNA, the CDR3 is TGCAGCGCGTCCGGGGGACAGATCTCTAACACCGGGGAGCTGTTTTTT. Its translation: CSASGGQISNTGELFF.

The chain combines TRBV5-1 with TRBJ1-1; 9 nucleotides line up with TRBD1. Trimming removed 2 bases from V and 3 bases from J; junction bases left unmatched: 8. The CDR3 has 16 amino acids. CDR1 and CDR2 from the germline V gene are SGHRS and YFSETQ. The CDR3 region has the DNA TGCGCCAGCAGCTTCACAGGGGACAGGGCGGACACTGAAGCTTTCTTT. Encoded protein: CASSFTGDRADTEAFF.

CDR3 nucleotides: TGTGCCAGTAGCGTGACGGGACAGGGCTATAGCAATCAGCCCCAGCATTTT. Translating gives CASSVTGQGYSNQPQHF. The chain uses TRBV19 and TRBJ1-5, with TRBD1 identical over 9 bases. There are 17 residues in the CDR3. Germline lookup yields CDR1 LNHDA and CDR2 SQIVND (reference sequence). Losses at the gene ends were 6 bases for V and 0 bases for J; bases not matched to a gene: 9. Together with reference TRBV19 and TRBJ1-5, the CDR3 gives the full variable domain: DGGITQSPKYLFRKEGQNVTLSCEQNLNHDAMYWYRQDPGQGLRLIYYSQIVNDFQKGDIAEGYSVSREKKESFPLTVTSAQKNPTAFYLCASSVTGQGYSNQPQHFGDGTRLSIL.

A single count supports this clone. The J gene is TRBJ2-3, the V gene TRBV12-5; unclear D gene. V dropped 2 bases and J dropped 6 bases, with 15 bases sitting between them. Germline CDR1 LGHNT, CDR2 FRNRAP. The CDR3 extends over 15 amino acids. The CDR3 DNA follows: TGTGCTAGTGGTTTGTCGGCCTTCGGGTATGATACGCAGTATTTT. As protein: CASGLSAFGYDTQYF.

The V gene is TRBV5-1, the J gene TRBJ2-3; TRBD1 matches at 10 bases. The V segment lost 2 bases and the J segment 2 bases; nucleotides outside the gene matches: 8. Germline values: CDR1 SGHRS, CDR2 YFSETQ. The CDR3 is 17 amino acids. This CDR3 is CASSFLGQGYNTDTQYF. The DNA of the CDR3 is TGCGCCAGCAGCTTTCTGGGACAGGGGTATAACACAGATACGCAGTATTTT.

This clone was observed a few times. The chain uses TRBV9 and TRBJ1-1; D is undetermined. The V gene's germline CDR1 is SGDLS and CDR2 YYNGEE. Deletions cut 0 bases from V and 5 bases from J, with 8 bases between. The CDR3 runs to 13 residues. The CDR3, as DNA: TGTGCCAGCAGCGTAGCTAGCTATACTGAAGCTTTCTTT. Protein product: CASSVASYTEAFF.

The V call is TRBV18, the J call TRBJ2-7; D ambiguous. Germline V gene data show CDR1 as KGHSH and CDR2 as LQKENI. V was pared by 2 bases and J by 3 bases, with 8 bases between. The CDR3 spans 13 residues. The CDR3, as DNA: TGTGCCAGCTCACCAAATCTGTACTACGAGCAGTACTTC. Its translation is CASSPNLYYEQYF.

This chain connects TRBV7-2 to TRBJ2-7; D gene uncertain. The germline gives CDR1 SGHTA, CDR2 FQGNSA. The CDR3 totals 12 residues. V was trimmed by 1 base and J by 4 bases, leaving 5 bases between them. The CDR3 loop reads CASSLERYEQYF. The CDR3 region has the DNA TGTGCCAGCAGCTTAGAACGGTACGAGCAGTACTTC.

This rearrangement joins TRBV2 to TRBJ2-7; TRBD2 aligns across 7 bases. Per the germline V gene, CDR1 is SNHLY and CDR2 is FYNNEI. V gave up 1 base and J gave up 1 base; unmatched junction bases: 13. This CDR3 contains 18 residues. CDR3 sequence reads: CASSEVRSSGSWSYEQYF. The CDR3 bases are TGTGCCAGCAGTGAAGTCCGGAGTAGCGGGTCTTGGTCCTACGAGCAGTACTTC.

This sequence joins TRBV11-2 and TRBJ2-2, with D maybe TRBD1 (6 bases). V was clipped by 2 bases and J by 8 bases, with 12 bases between them. Germline lookup yields CDR1 SGHAT and CDR2 FQNNGV. The CDR3 runs to 14 residues. The CDR3 DNA reads TGTGCCAGCAGCTTATTGGGGGCGGCGGGGGAGCTGTTTTTT. Amino acid sequence: CASSLLGAAGELFF.

This chain links TRBV3-1 (or the pseudogene TRBV3-2) with TRBJ1-2; no reliable D call. CDR1 and CDR2 (germline): LGHDT, YNNKEL (reference sequence). Trimming took off 2 bases at V and 4 bases at J, with 8 bases between the two ends. The CDR3 runs to 13 residues. CDR3 DNA: TGTGCCAGCAGCCAACAGGTCGGCTATGGCTACACCTTC. Translated: CASSQQVGYGYTF.

This sequence joins TRBV15 and TRBJ1-2; 8 positions match TRBD1. J was trimmed by 4 bases and V by 8 bases; bases with no gene match: 12. CDR3 length equals 15 residues. From germline, CDR1 is LNHNV and CDR2 YYDKDF (reference sequence). CDR3 in DNA: TGTGCCACCGCGATAGACAGGGGCTTTTTCTATGGCTACACCTTC. This gives the protein CATAIDRGFFYGYTF.

This clone has a single count. The rearrangement links TRBV6-5 to TRBJ2-5; D may be TRBD1 (6 bases). In germline, CDR1 is MNHEY, CDR2 SVGAGI. This CDR3 region has 13 residues. Trimming pared 9 bases from V and 4 bases from J, leaving 15 bases between. The CDR3 region has the DNA TGTGCCAGTGGACAGAGATGGTTAGAGACCCAGTACTTC. This encodes CASGQRWLETQYF.

The J gene is TRBJ1-6, the V gene TRBV6-4; no reliable D call. Trimming took 2 bases from V and 1 from J, leaving 6 bases between them. The CDR3 contains 15 residues. The germline V gene has CDR1 MRHNA and CDR2 SNTAGT. As DNA, the CDR3 is TGTGCCAGCAGTGACCGGTTTTCCTATAATTCACCCCTCCACTTT. The encoded protein is CASSDRFSYNSPLHF.

The gene calls are TRBV3-1 (or the pseudogene TRBV3-2) and TRBJ1-2, with D possibly being TRBD1 (6 bases). The CDR3 runs 15 residues. V was cut by 5 bases and J by 6 bases, with 19 bases left in between. Germline-derived CDR1 and CDR2 are LGHDT and YNNKEL (reference sequence). The CDR3 DNA reads as TGTGCCAGCAGCTTGGAGACCAGGGGCTTTAATGGCTACACCTTC. Amino acids: CASSLETRGFNGYTF.